This TCR beta chain was sequenced in a study of OX40 agonist ivuxolimab in advanced cancers. Findings and limits, study-wide: The study found that CD8+ T cells averaged more expanded clones than CD4+.

Note on this clone: Its specificity is not known. The sample has other DNA sequences that encode this CDR3 too.

Generated by immunoSEQ multiplex PCR, the TCRdb table keeps only in-frame clones and is missing some. In the table there are tens of thousands of clones, more than 85% of which are singletons. V was trimmed by 2 bases and J by 0 bases, leaving 1 base between them. CDR3 length: 12 residues. CDR1 SGDLS and CDR2 YYNGEE come from the germline V gene. The sequence came from an adult with an advanced solid tumor such as melanoma, head and neck, liver or kidney cancer. Sequencing used CD4+ or CD8+ T cells sorted from blood, obtained in a trial of the OX40 agonist ivuxolimab. V and J are TRBV9 and TRBJ2-3; D not certain. The DNA for the CDR3 is TGTGCCAGCAGCGTTAGCACAGATACGCAGTATTTT. This sequence encodes CASSVSTDTQYF.